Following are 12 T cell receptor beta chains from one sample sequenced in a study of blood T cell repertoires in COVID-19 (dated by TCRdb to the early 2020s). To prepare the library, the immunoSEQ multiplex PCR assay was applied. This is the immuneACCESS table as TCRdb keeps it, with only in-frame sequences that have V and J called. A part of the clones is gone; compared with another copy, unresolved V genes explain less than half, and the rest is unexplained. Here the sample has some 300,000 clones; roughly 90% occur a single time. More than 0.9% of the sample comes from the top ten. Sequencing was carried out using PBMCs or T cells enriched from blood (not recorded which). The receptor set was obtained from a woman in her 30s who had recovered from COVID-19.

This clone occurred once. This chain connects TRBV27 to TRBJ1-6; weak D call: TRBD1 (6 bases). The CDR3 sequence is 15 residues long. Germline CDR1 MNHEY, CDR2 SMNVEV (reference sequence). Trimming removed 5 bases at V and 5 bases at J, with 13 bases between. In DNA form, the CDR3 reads TGTGCCAGCAGTGGGAACAGGGTGAATAATTCACCCCTCCACTTT. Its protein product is CASSGNRVNNSPLHF.

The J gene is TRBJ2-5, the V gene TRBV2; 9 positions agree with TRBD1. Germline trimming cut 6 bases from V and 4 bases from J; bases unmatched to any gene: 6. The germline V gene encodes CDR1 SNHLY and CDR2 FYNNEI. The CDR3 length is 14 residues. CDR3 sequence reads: CASSRGQGRETQYF. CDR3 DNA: TGTGCCAGCAGCCGCGGACAGGGGAGAGAGACCCAGTACTTC.

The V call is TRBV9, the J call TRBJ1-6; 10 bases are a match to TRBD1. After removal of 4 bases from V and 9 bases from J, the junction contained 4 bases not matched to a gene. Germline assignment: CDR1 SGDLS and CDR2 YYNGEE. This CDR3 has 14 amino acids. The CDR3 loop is CASSPGTGVSPLHF. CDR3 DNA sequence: TGTGCCAGCAGCCCAGGGACAGGGGTTTCACCCCTCCACTTT.

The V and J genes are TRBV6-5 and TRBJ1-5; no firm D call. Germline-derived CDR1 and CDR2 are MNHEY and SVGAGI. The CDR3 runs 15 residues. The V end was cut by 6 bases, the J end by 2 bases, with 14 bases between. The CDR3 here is CASRADSAGNQPQHF. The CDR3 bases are TGTGCCAGCAGGGCCGACTCTGCCGGCAATCAGCCCCAGCATTTT.

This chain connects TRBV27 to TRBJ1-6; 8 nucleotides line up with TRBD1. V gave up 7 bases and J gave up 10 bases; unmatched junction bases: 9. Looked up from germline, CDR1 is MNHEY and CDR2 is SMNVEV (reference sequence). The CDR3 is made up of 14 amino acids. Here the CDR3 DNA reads TGTGCCAGCACCATTGACAGGGGTCGGTCACCCCTCCACTTT. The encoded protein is CASTIDRGRSPLHF.

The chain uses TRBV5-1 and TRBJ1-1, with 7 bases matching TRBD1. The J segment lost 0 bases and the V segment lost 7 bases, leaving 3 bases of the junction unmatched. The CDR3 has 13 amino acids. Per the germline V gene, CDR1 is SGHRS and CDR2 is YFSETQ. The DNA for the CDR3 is TGCGCCAGCCGACAGGGTTTGAACACTGAAGCTTTCTTT. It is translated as CASRQGLNTEAFF. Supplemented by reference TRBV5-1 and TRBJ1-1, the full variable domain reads KAGVTQTPRYLIKTRGQQVTLSCSPISGHRSVSWYQQTPGQGLQFLFEYFSETQRNKGNFPGRFSGRQFSNSRSEMNVSTLELGDSALYLCASRQGLNTEAFFGQGTRLTVV.

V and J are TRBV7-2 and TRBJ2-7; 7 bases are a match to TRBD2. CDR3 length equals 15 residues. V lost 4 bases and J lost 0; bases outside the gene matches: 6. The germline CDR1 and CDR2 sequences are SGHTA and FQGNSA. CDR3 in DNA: TGTGCCAGCAGCTCCAGCGGGGCTAGCTCCTACGAGCAGTACTTC. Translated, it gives CASSSSGASSYEQYF. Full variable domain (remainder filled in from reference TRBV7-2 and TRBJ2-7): GAGVSQSPSNKVTEKGKDVELRCDPISGHTALYWYRQSLGQGLEFLIYFQGNSAPDKSGLPSDRFSAERTGGSVSTLTIQRTQQEDSAVYLCASSSSGASSYEQYFGPGTRLTVT.

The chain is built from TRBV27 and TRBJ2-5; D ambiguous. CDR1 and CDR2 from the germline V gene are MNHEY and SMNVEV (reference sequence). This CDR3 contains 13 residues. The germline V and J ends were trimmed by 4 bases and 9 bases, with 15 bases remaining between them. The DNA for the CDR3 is TGTGCCAGCAGTTCCCGACGGAGCTTGGCCCAGTACTTC. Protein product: CASSSRRSLAQYF.

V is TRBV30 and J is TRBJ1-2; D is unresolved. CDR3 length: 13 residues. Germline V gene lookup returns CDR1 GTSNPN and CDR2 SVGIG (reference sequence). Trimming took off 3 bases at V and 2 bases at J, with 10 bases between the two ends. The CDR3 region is CAWSLDGNYGYTF. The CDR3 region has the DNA TGTGCCTGGAGCCTTGACGGGAACTATGGCTACACCTTC.

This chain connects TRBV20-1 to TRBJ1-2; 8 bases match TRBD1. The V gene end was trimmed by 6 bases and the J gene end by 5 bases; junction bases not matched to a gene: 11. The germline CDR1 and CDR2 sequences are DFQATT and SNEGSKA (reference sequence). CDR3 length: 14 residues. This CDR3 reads CSASSRTGRYGYTF. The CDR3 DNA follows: TGCAGTGCCAGTAGTCGGACAGGGCGGTATGGCTACACCTTC.

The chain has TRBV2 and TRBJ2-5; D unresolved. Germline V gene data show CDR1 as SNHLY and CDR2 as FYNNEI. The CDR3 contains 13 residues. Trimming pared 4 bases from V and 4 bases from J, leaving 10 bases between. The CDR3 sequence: CASSVSPPETQYF. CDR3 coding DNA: TGTGCCAGCAGTGTCTCCCCCCCAGAGACCCAGTACTTC.

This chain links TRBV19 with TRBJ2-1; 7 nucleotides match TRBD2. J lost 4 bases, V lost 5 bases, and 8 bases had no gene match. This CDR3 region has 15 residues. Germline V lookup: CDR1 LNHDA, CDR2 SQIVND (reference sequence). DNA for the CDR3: TGTGCCAGTAGTGGCTGGGGCGGGGGTTACAATGAGCAGTTCTTC. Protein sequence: CASSGWGGGYNEQFF.